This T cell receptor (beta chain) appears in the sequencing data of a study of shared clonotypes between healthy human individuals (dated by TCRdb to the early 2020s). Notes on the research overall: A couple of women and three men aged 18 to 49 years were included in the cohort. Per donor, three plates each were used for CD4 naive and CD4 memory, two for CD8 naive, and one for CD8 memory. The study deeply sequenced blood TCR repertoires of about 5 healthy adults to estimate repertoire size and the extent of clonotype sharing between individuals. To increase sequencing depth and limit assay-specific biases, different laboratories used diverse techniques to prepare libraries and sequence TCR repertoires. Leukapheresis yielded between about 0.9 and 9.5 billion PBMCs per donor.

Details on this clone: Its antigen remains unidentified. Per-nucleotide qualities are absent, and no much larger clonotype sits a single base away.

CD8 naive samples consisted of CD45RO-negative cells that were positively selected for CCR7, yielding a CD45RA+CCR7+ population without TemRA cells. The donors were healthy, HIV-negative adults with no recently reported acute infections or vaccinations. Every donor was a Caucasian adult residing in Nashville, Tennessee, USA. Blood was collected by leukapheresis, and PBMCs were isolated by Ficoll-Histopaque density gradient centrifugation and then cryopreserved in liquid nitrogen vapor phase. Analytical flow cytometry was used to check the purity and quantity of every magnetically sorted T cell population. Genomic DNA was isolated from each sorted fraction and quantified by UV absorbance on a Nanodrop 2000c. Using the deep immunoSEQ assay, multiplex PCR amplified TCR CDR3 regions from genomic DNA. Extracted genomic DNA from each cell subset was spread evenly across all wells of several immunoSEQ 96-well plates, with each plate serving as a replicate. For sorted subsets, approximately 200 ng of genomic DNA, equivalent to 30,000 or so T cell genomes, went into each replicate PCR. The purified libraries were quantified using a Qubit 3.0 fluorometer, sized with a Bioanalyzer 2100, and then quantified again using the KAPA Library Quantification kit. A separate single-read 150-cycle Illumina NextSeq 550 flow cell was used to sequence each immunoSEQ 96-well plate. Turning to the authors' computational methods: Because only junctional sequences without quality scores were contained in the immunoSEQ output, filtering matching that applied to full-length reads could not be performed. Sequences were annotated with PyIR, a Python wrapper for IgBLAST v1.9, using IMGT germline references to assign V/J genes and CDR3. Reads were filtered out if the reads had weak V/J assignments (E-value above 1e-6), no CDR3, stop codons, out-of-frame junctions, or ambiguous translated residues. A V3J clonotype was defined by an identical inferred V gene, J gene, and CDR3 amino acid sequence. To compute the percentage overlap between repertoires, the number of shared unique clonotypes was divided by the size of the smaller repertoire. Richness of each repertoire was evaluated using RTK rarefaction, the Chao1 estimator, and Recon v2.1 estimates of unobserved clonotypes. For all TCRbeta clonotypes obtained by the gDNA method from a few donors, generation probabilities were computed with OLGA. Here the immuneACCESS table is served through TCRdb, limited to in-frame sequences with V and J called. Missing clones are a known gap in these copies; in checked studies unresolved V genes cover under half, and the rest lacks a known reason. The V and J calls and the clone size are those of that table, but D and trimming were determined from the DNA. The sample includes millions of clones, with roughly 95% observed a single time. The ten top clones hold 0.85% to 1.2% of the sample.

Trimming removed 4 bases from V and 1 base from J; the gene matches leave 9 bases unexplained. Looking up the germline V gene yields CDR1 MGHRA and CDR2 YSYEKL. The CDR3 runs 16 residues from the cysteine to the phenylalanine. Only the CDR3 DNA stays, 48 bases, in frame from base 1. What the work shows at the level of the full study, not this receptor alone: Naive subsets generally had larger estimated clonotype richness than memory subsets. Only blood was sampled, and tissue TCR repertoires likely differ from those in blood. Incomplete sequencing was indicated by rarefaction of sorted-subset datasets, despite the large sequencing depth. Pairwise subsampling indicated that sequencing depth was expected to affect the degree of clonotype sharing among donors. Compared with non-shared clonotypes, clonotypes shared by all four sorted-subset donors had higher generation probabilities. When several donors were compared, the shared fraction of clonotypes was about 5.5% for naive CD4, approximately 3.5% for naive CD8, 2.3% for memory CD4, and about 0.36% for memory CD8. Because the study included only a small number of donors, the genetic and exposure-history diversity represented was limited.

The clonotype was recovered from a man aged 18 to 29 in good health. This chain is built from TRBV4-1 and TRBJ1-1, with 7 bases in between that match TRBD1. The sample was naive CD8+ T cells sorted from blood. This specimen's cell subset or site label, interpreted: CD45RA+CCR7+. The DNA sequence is TGCGCCAGCAGCCCCGGCCCCAAGGGGGCGAACACTGAAGCTTTCTTT. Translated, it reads CASSPGPKGANTEAFF.